What follows are 9 T cell receptor beta chains derived from one specimen sequenced in a study of cytomegalovirus exposure and HLA in healthy donors. The PCR was carried out with 60 Vbeta primers and 13 Jbeta primers. Clones were sequenced by immunoSEQ multiplex PCR, and TCRdb holds only the in-frame ones, with some missing. The table includes some 60,000 clones, roughly 86% detected once. Sequencing was performed on PBMCs. All receptors come from a man in his late teens or twenties in good health and CMV-seronegative.

V usage is TRBV10-3 and J usage is TRBJ1-2; 12 positions agree with TRBD1. The CDR3 is 16 residues long. Germline CDR1 ENHRY, CDR2 SYGVKD. Trimming at V came to 3 bases and at J to 4 bases, leaving 6 bases not matched to a gene. The CDR3: CAISDPGTGGGYGYTF. The CDR3, as DNA: TGTGCCATCAGTGACCCCGGGACAGGGGGCGGCTATGGCTACACCTTC.

The chain carries TRBV6-5 and TRBJ2-5; maybe TRBD1 (5 bases). The tail of the sequence fits TRBJ2-7 better, so the J call may be wrong. Germline loops: CDR1 MNHEY, CDR2 SVGAGI. The CDR3 is made up of 15 amino acids. This chain's CDR3 is CASSPYRTAAYEQYF. The CDR3 DNA follows: TGTGCCAGCAGTCCCTACAGGACCGCCGCCTACGAGCAGTACTTC.

The chain links TRBV23-1 to TRBJ1-5; TRBD1 aligns across 9 bases. TRBV23-1 belongs to the ORF category, with a function that is uncertain. Trimming cost V 0 bases and J 11 bases; bases outside gene matches: 5. This CDR3 is built from 14 residues. CDR3 bases: TGCGCCAGCAGTCAATCACGACAGGGGGAGGCCCAGCATTTT. Translated, it gives CASSQSRQGEAQHF.

A single count supports this clone. J is TRBJ2-7 and V is TRBV28; 7 bases are a match to TRBD1. The CDR3 extends over 14 amino acids. CDR1 MDHEN and CDR2 SYDVKM come from the germline V gene. V shed 5 bases, J shed 1 base, and the junction held 5 bases outside the gene matches. CDR3 region: CASSEGQPSYEQYF. CDR3 coding DNA: TGTGCCAGCAGTGAGGGACAGCCTTCCTACGAGCAGTACTTC.

The rearrangement uses TRBV6-5 and TRBJ2-1; 7 bases agree with TRBD2. Germline values: CDR1 MNHEY, CDR2 SVGAGI. The V and J ends lost 4 bases and 0 bases, in that order; junction bases with no gene match: 6. The length of the CDR3 is 16 residues. CDR3 residues: CASSSGGGGSYNEQFF. DNA for the CDR3: TGTGCCAGCAGTTCCGGCGGGGGTGGCTCCTACAATGAGCAGTTCTTC.

This clone was detected once. This sequence joins TRBV6-6 and TRBJ1-1; the D gene is possibly TRBD1 (5 bases). Per germline, CDR1 MNHNY and CDR2 SVGAGI (reference sequence). There are 13 residues in the CDR3. V was shortened by 5 bases and J by 0 bases, with 7 bases between the two germline ends. CDR3 region: CASSQGVNTEAFF. In nucleotides, the CDR3 is TGTGCCAGCAGTCAAGGGGTGAACACTGAAGCTTTCTTT.

This clone was recorded a few times. V usage is TRBV6-5 and J usage is TRBJ1-2; the match to TRBD1 covers 8 bases. With V trimmed by 4 bases and J by 4 bases, 8 bases remained unmatched. The germline CDR1 and CDR2 sequences are MNHEY and SVGAGI. The CDR3 totals 15 residues. The CDR3 sequence is CASSLSGTGGYGYTF. DNA of the CDR3: TGTGCCAGCAGTTTATCCGGGACAGGTGGCTATGGCTACACCTTC.

The V gene is TRBV4-1, the J gene TRBJ2-7, with 8 bases lining up with TRBD2. The CDR3 is made up of 17 amino acids. V shed 4 bases, J shed 4 bases, and the junction held 15 bases outside the gene matches. CDR1 MGHRA and CDR2 YSYEKL come from the germline V gene. The CDR3 coding sequence is TGCGCCAGCAGCCCCTCGCCTGGGGCTAGCGGGCCTTACGAGCAGTACTTC. Residues: CASSPSPGASGPYEQYF.

The V call is TRBV6-1, the J call TRBJ2-5; 9 bases are a match to TRBD1. CDR1 and CDR2 (germline): MNHNS, SASEGT. CDR3 length: 15 residues. V lost 5 bases, J lost 1 base, and 5 bases stayed unmatched. The CDR3 coding sequence is TGTGCCAGCAGTACGACAGGGGGGCTCCAAGAGACCCAGTACTTC. It is translated as CASSTTGGLQETQYF.